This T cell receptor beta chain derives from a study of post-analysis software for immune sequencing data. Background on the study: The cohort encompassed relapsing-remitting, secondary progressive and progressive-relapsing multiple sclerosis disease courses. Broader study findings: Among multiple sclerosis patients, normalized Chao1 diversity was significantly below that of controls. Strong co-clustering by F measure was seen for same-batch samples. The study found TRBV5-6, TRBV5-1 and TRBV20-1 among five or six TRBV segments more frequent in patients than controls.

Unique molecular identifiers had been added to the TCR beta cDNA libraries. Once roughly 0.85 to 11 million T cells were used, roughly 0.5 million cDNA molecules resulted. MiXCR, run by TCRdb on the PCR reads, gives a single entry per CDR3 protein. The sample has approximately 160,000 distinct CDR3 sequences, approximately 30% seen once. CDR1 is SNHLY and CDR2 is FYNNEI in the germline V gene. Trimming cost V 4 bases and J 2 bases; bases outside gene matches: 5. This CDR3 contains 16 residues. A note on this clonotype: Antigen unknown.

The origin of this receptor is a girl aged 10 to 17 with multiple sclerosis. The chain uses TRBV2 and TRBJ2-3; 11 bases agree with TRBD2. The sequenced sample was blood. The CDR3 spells CASSAGTSGFTDTQYF. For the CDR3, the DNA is TGTGCCAGCAGTGCCGGGACTAGCGGCTTCACAGATACGCAGTATTTT.